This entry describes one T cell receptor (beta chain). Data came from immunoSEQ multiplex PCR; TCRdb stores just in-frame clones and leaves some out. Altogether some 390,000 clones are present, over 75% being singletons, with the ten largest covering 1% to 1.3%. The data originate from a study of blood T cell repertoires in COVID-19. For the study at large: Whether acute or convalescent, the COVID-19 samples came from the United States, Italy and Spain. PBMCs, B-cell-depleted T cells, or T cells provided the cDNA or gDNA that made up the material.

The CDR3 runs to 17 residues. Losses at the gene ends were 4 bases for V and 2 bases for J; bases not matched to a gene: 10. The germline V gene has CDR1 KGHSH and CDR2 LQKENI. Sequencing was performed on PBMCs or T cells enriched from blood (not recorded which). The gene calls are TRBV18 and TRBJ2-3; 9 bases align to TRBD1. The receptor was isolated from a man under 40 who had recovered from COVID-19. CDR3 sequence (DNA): TGTGCCAGCTCACTCCCCCCCGGGACAGGGATCACAGATACGCAGTATTTT. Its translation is CASSLPPGTGITDTQYF.